Listed below are T cell receptor beta chains from one sample, sequenced in a study of blood T cell repertoires in COVID-19. The protocol was immunoSEQ multiplex PCR, while the TCRdb copy is restricted to in-frame clones and leaves out a portion. The sample consists of around 430,000 clones, approximately 89% of them appearing once. The specimen sequenced was peripheral blood. These receptor sequences come from a woman aged 45-65 years with COVID-19, enrolled during active disease. Both conserved end residues are part of each CDR3.

TRBJ2-3 TRBV27 CASRSGATDTQYF
TRBJ1-1 TRBV6-1 CASSEARYTEAFF
TRBJ1-1 TRBV5-1 CASSLGQALGEAFF
TRBJ2-2 TRBV15 CATSPRSRGGELFF
TRBJ1-3 TRBV6-1 CASSAQGLRLSGNTIYF
TRBJ2-7 TRBV6-5 CASSSWDRSYEQYF
TRBJ1-2 TRBV5-1 CASSLGGQGYYTF
TRBJ2-1 TRBV5-1 CASSLGGGVYNEQFF
TRBJ1-2 TRBV12-3/TRBV12-4 CASSLNNYGYTF
TRBJ2-7 TRBV6-1 CASSEVGSYSYEQYF
TRBJ2-2 TRBV6-1 CASSEFSGRGTGELFF
TRBJ1-1 TRBV3-1/TRBV3-2 CASSQERYSKSMNTEAFF
TRBJ2-7 TRBV5-3 CARSADRGHGDSTYEQYF
TRBJ2-1 TRBV21-1 CASSKDRCRGVNEQFF
TRBJ2-5 TRBV4-1 CASSQHPPRTSGGKKTQYF
TRBJ2-1 TRBV10-3 CASSGGADNEQFF
TRBJ2-1 TRBV19 CASSLRLAGGVKNEQFF
TRBJ2-7 TRBV7-9 CASSRTDSSSSYEQYF
TRBJ2-1 TRBV5-1 CASSLKLRGSKGGIYNEQFF
TRBJ1-5 TRBV5-1 CASSLGGGGGNQPQHF
TRBJ2-2 TRBV5-6 CASSLPSGELLGELFF
TRBJ1-2 TRBV10-2 CASSESGGNYGYTF
TRBJ2-5 TRBV11-2 CASSSRDSLETQYF
TRBJ1-2 TRBV15 CATSRDQADYGYTF
TRBJ1-2 TRBV9 CASSPGAGQGRKGYTF
TRBJ2-1 TRBV11-3 CASSETGAAPYEQFF
TRBJ2-1 TRBV5-1 CASSSEAGYNEQFF
TRBJ1-1 TRBV30 CAWSAPSWGTRAFF
TRBJ2-1 TRBV19 CASSIDGGVGNEQFF
TRBJ1-2 TRBV27 CASSLLQGTGANYGYTF
TRBJ1-1 TRBV10-3 CAIRDRATEAFF
TRBJ1-1 TRBV11-2 CASSLGTGNTEAFF
TRBJ2-1 TRBV11-1 CASSLERGWDNEQFF
TRBJ1-2 TRBV23-1 CASSSYRGRGGYTF
TRBJ1-4 TRBV19 CASSTRQATNEKLFF
TRBJ1-5 TRBV7-3 CASSQGRNQPQHF
TRBJ1-1 TRBV19 CASSLQGGPTEAFF
TRBJ2-7 TRBV5-1 CASSLAPGGMTYEQYF
TRBJ1-3 TRBV10-3 CAAKGDGSSGNTIYF
TRBJ2-3 TRBV30 CAGDRDTDTQYF
TRBJ1-1 TRBV6-4 CASRGTGNYGTEAFF